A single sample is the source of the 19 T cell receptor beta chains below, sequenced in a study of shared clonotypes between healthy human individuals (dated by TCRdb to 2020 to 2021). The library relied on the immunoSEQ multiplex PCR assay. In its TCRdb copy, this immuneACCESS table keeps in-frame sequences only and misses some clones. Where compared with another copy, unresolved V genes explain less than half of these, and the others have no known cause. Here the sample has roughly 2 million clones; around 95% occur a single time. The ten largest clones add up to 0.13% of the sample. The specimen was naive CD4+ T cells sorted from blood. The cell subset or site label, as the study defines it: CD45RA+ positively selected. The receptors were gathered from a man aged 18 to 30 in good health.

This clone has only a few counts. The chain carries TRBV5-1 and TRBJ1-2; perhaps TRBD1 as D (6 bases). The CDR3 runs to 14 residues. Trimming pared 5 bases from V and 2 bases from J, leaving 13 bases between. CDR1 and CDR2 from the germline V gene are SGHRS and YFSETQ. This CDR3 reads CASRNLQGNYGYTF. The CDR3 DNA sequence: TGCGCCAGCAGAAATCTACAGGGCAACTATGGCTACACCTTC.

The chain's CDR3 is CASRETGGAYSNQPQHF. CDR3 nucleotides: TGTGCCAGCCGGGAGACAGGGGGCGCGTATAGCAATCAGCCCCAGCATTTT. The J gene is TRBJ1-5, the V gene TRBV19; 10 bases align to TRBD1. Germline values: CDR1 LNHDA, CDR2 SQIVND (reference sequence). The CDR3 spans 17 residues. The junction had 11 bases not matched to a gene; V was cut back by 9 bases and J by 0 bases.

The CDR3 DNA reads TGTGCCACCAGACGGGGGGGGATCAATGAGCAGTTCTTC. Translated: CATRRGGINEQFF. The gene calls are TRBV10-3 and TRBJ2-1, with TRBD2 matching 8 bases. The germline gives CDR1 ENHRY, CDR2 SYGVKD. CDR3 length equals 13 residues. J lost 6 bases, V lost 10 bases, and 8 bases had no gene match.

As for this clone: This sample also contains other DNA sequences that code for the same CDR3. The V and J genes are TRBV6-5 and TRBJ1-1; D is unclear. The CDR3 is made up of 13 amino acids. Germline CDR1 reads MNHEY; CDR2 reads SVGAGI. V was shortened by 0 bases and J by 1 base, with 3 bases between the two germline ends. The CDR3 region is CASSYSKNTEAFF. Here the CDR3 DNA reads TGTGCCAGCAGTTACTCCAAGAACACTGAAGCTTTCTTT.

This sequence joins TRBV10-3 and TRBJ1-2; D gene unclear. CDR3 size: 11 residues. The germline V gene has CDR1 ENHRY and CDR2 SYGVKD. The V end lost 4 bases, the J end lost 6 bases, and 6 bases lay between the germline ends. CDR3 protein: CAISVLHGYTF. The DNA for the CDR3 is TGTGCCATCAGTGTTCTGCATGGCTACACCTTC.

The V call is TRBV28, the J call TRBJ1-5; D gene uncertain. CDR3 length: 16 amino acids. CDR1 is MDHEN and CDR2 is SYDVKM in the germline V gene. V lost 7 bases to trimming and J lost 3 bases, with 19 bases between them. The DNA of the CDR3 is TGTGCCAGCATCTCGCTGCAACCATATACCAATCAGCCCCAGCATTTT. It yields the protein CASISLQPYTNQPQHF.

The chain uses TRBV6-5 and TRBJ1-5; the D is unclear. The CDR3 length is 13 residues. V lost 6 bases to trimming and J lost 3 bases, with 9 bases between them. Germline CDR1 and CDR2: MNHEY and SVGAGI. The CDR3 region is CASRYSNNQPQHF. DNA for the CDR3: TGTGCCAGCAGGTACAGTAACAATCAGCCCCAGCATTTT.

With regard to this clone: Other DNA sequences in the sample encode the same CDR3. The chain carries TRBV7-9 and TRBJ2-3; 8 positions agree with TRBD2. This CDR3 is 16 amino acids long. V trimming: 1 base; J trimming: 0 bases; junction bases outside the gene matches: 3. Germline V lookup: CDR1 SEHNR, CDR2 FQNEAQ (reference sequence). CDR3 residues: CASSLVLAGSTDTQYF. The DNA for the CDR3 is TGTGCCAGCAGCTTAGTGCTAGCGGGTAGCACAGATACGCAGTATTTT.

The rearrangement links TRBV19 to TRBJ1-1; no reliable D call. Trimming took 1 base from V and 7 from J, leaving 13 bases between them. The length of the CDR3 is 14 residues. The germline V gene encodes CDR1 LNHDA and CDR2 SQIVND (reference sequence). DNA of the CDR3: TGTGCCAGTAGTATAGTATCAAGGCAGTTTGAAGCTTTCTTT. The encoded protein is CASSIVSRQFEAFF.

The CDR3 is CASSVSGRSSGNTIYF. The DNA for the CDR3 is TGTGCCAGCAGCGTCAGCGGCAGGAGCTCTGGAAACACCATATATTTT. V gene TRBV11-2 combines with J gene TRBJ1-3; D gene ambiguous. There are 16 residues in the CDR3. CDR1 and CDR2 from the germline V gene are SGHAT and FQNNGV. V was pared by 5 bases and J by 0 bases, with 14 bases between.

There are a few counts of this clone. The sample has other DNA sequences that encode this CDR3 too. CDR3 amino acids: CACDRENTEAFF. The CDR3 coding sequence is TGTGCCTGTGACAGGGAGAACACTGAAGCTTTCTTT. The gene calls are TRBV30 and TRBJ1-1; TRBD1 agrees at 7 bases. The germline gives CDR1 GTSNPN, CDR2 SVGIG (reference sequence). The CDR3 length is 12 residues. Losses at the gene ends were 6 bases for V and 1 base for J; bases not matched to a gene: 2.

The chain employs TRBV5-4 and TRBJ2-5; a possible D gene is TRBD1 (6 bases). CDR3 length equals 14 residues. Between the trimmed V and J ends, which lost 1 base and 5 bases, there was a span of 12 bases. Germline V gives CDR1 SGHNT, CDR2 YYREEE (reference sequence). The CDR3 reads CASSLFDRRETQYF. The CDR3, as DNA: TGTGCCAGCAGCTTGTTTGACAGGCGGGAGACCCAGTACTTC. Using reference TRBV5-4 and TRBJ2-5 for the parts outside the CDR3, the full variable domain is ETGVTQSPTHLIKTRGQQVTLRCSSQSGHNTVSWYQQALGQGPQFIFQYYREEENGRGNFPPRFSGLQFPNYSSELNVNALELDDSALYLCASSLFDRRETQYFGPGTRLLVL.

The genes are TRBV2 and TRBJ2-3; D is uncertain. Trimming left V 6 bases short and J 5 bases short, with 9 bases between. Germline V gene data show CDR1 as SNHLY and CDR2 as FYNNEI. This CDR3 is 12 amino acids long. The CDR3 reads CASSPMIDTQYF. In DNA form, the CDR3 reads TGTGCCAGCAGCCCTATGATAGATACGCAGTATTTT.

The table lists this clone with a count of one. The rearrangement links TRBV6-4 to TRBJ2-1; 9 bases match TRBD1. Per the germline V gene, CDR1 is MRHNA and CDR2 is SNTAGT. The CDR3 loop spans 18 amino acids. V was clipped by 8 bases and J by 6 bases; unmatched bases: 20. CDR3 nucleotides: TGTGCCAGCTCATCCGGTGGAGCCGGGACAGGGCATCTCAATGAGCAGTTCTTC. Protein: CASSSGGAGTGHLNEQFF.

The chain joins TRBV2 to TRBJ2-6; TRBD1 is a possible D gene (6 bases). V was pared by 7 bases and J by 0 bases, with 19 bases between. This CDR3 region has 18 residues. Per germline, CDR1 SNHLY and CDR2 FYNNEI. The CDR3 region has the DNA TGTGCCAGCATCAAAATACAGGGCTTCAACTCTGGGGCCAACGTCCTGACTTTC. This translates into CASIKIQGFNSGANVLTF.

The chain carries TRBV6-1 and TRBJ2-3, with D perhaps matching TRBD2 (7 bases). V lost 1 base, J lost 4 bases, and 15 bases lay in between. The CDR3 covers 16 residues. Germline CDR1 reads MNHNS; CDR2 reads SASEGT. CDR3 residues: CASSEEGGGHADTQYF. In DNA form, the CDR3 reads TGTGCCAGCAGTGAAGAGGGGGGGGGCCACGCAGATACGCAGTATTTT.

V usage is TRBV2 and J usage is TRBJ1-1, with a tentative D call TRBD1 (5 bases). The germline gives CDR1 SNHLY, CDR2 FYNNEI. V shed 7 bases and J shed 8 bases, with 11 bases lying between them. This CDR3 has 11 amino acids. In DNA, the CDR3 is TGTGCCAGCATCGAGGCAGGGGAAGCTTTCTTT. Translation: CASIEAGEAFF. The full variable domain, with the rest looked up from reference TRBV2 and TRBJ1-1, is EPEVTQTPSHQVTQMGQEVILRCVPISNHLYFYWYRQILGQKVEFLVSFYNNEISEKSEIFDDQFSVERPDGSNFTLKIRSTKLEDSAMYFCASIEAGEAFFGQGTRLTVV.

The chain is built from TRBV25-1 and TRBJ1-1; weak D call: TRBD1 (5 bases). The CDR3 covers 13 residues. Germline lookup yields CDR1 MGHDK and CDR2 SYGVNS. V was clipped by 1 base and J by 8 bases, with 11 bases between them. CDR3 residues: CASSEFGWGEAFF. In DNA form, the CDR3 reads TGTGCCAGCAGTGAATTTGGGTGGGGCGAAGCTTTCTTT.

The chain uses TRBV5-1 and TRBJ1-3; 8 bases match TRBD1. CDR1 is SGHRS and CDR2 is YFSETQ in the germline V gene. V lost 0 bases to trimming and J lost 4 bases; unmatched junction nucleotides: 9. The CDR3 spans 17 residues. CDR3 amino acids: CASSLDVRGRRGNTIYF. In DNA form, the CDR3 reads TGCGCCAGCAGCTTGGATGTCAGGGGGCGCAGGGGAAACACCATATATTTT.